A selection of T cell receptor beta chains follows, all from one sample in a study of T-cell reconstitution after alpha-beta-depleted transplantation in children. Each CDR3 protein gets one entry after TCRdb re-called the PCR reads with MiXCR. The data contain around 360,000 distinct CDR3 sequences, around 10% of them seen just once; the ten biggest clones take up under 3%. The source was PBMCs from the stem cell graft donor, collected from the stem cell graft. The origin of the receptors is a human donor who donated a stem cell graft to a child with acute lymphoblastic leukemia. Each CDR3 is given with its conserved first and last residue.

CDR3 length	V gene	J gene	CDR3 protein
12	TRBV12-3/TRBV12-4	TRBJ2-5	CASSSPPETQYF
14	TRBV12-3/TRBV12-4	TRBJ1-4	CASSSTGGTEKLFF
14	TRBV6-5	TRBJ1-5	CASSSKVRTQPQHF
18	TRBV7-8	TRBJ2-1	CASSSEGPSGNSYNEQFF
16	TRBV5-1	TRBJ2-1	CASSDLAGGHSNEQFF
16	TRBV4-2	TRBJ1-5	CASSQEGASGGQPQHF
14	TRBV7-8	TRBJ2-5	CASSAAGGQETQYF
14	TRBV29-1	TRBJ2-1	CSVGRDLGYNEQFF
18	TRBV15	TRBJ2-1	CATSRDSGYTGGYNEQFF
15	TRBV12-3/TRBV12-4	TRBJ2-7	CASSLPGTEKNEQYF
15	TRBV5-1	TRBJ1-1	CASNPLTGRGTEAFF
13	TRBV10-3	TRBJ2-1	CAISEFGSNEQFF
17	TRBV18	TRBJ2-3	CASSPEVWTGSTDTQYF
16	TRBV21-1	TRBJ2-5	CASSKEARQSQETQYF
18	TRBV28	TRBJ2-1	CASGPGLAGRAFSDEQFF
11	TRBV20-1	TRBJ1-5	CSARVGQPQHF
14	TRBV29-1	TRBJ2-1	CSVEGTSGDGVQFF
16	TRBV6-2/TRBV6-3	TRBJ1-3	CASSYRDALSGNTIYF
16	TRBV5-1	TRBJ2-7	CASSLVTSGSFHEQYF
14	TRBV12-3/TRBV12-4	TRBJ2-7	CASSSQGALYEQYF
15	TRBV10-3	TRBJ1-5	CAISELGRDNQPQHF
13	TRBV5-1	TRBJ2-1	CASSYGSYNEQFF
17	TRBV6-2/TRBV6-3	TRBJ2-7	CASSYRSDRAFSYEQYF
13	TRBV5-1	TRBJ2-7	CASRYGGENEQYF
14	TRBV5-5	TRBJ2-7	CASSWGPGSYEQYF
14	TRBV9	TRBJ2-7	CASSDSRTPLEQYF